A single TCR beta chain is shown here with its context. Antigen: not known. This sample was taken from a study of radiotherapy plus CTLA-4 blockade in lung cancer. Points from the study as a whole: Early clonal dynamics of blood T cells, together with interferon-beta, were reported as the best response predictor.

Clones were sequenced by immunoSEQ multiplex PCR, and TCRdb holds only the in-frame ones, with some missing. The repertoire holds 40,000 to 55,000 clones, with roughly four fifths as singletons. The germline CDR1 and CDR2 sequences are LNHDA and SQIVND (reference sequence). CDR3 length: 12 amino acids. Trimming removed 5 bases at V and 4 bases at J, with 8 bases between. This chain links TRBV19 with TRBJ1-2, with no clear D. The starting material was peripheral blood, obtained from a patient treated with radiotherapy plus ipilimumab. The TCR was taken from a human donor with non-small cell lung cancer whose response to radiotherapy plus ipilimumab could not be evaluated. CDR3 in amino acids: CASSSLFYGYTF. The CDR3 nucleotides read TGTGCCAGTAGTTCCCTGTTCTATGGCTACACCTTC.